The rows below give T cell receptor beta chains drawn from one sample of a study of blood T cell repertoires in COVID-19. This table comes from immunoSEQ multiplex PCR, and its TCRdb copy is limited to in-frame clones, with some not included. The sample contains roughly 260,000 clones, more than 75% of which appear only once. Sample: peripheral blood. The receptors here all came from a woman in her forties or fifties with acute or convalescent COVID-19. Both conserved end residues are part of each CDR3. A D gene is named only where the DNA matches it firmly.

CDR3aa: CASSRDSGSYYEQYF
d_gene: TRBD2
j_gene: TRBJ2-7
v_gene: TRBV7-9

CDR3aa: CASSLAGGHADTQYF
d_gene: NA
j_gene: TRBJ2-3
v_gene: TRBV7-2

CDR3aa: CASSWGLAGKYPDTQYF
d_gene: TRBD2
j_gene: TRBJ2-3
v_gene: TRBV5-1

CDR3aa: CASSLTSASSYEQYF
d_gene: TRBD2
j_gene: TRBJ2-7
v_gene: TRBV11-1

CDR3aa: CASSSSRGRGLHEQYF
d_gene: TRBD1
j_gene: TRBJ2-7
v_gene: TRBV27

CDR3aa: CASSYSFGLETRYF
d_gene: NA
j_gene: TRBJ2-5
v_gene: TRBV7-9

CDR3aa: CATSETGGATGELFF
d_gene: TRBD1
j_gene: TRBJ2-2
v_gene: TRBV24-1

CDR3aa: CASSFRGQPQHF
d_gene: NA
j_gene: TRBJ1-5
v_gene: TRBV12-3/TRBV12-4

CDR3aa: CASSLRQPQHF
d_gene: NA
j_gene: TRBJ1-5
v_gene: TRBV5-8

CDR3aa: CASSLVAGGVNEQFF
d_gene: TRBD2
j_gene: TRBJ2-1
v_gene: TRBV7-9

CDR3aa: CASSGRQGAGSTDTQYF
d_gene: TRBD1
j_gene: TRBJ2-3
v_gene: TRBV5-4

CDR3aa: CASRLDFSSYNEQFF
d_gene: NA
j_gene: TRBJ2-1
v_gene: TRBV9

CDR3aa: CASSVALTLVGYNEQFF
d_gene: NA
j_gene: TRBJ2-1
v_gene: TRBV9

CDR3aa: CASSQRSTYGYTF
d_gene: NA
j_gene: TRBJ1-2
v_gene: TRBV4-2

CDR3aa: CASSSPAALRQPQHF
d_gene: NA
j_gene: TRBJ1-5
v_gene: TRBV28

CDR3aa: CASSLQGAPNEKLFF
d_gene: TRBD1
j_gene: TRBJ1-4
v_gene: TRBV7-2

CDR3aa: CASSSIGLAGKNIQYF
d_gene: TRBD2
j_gene: TRBJ2-4
v_gene: TRBV6-5

CDR3aa: CASSQQGPDGYTF
d_gene: NA
j_gene: TRBJ1-2
v_gene: TRBV5-1

CDR3aa: CASSQEGQGHYGYTF
d_gene: TRBD1
j_gene: TRBJ1-2
v_gene: TRBV4-1